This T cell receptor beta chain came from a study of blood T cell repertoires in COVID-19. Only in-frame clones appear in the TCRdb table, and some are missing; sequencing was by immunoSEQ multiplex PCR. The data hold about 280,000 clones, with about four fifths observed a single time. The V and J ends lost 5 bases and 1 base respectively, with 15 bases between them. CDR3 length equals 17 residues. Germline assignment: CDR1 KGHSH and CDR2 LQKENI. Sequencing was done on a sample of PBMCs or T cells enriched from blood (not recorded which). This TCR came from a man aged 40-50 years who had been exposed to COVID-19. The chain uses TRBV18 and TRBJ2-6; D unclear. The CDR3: CASSSTPLASGANVLTF. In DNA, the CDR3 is TGTGCCAGCTCATCTACCCCATTAGCATCTGGGGCCAACGTCCTGACTTTC.